This T cell receptor beta chain was documented in a study of T-cell memory formation after mild COVID-19. Background on the study: The study found TCR clusters largely donor specific.

A few counts support this clonotype. Its specificity is not known. TCR alpha and TCR beta cDNA libraries with sample barcodes and UMIs came from 5'RACE using constant-segment primers. TCRdb reprocessed the 5' RACE reads via MiXCR and lists one record per CDR3 protein. Seen here are under 300,000 distinct CDR3 sequences, around 8% observed once, and the top ten hold about 20%. General study points: Contracting clones, day 15 to 85, had balanced CD4/CD8, and later expanders favored CD4+.

V lost 7 bases and J lost 5, with 5 bases in between. There are 11 residues in the CDR3. This receptor was identified in a man between 18 and 35 years old who had mild COVID-19 (a few samples of this study predate the infection). Cell type and time point are not known. The rearrangement links TRBV12-3 or TRBV12-4 to TRBJ2-2; no clear D. The specimen was PBMCs or a T cell subset sorted from them (not recorded which). CDR3 nucleotide sequence: TGTGCCAGCACAAAAACCGGGGAGCTGTTTTTT. Its protein product is CASTKTGELFF.